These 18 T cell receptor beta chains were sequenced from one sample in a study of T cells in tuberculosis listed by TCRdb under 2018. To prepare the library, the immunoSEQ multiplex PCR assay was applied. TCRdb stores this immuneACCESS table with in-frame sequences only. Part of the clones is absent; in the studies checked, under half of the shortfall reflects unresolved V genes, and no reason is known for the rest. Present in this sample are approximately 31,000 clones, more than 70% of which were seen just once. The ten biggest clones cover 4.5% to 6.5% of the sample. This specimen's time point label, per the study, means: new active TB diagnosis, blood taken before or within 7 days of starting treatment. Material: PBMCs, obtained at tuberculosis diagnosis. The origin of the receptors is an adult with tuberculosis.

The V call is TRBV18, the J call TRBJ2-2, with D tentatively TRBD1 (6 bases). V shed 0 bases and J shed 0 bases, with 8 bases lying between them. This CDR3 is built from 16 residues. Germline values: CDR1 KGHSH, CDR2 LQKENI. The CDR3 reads CASSPPTGANTGELFF. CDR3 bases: TGTGCCAGCTCACCACCGACAGGAGCGAACACCGGGGAGCTGTTTTTT.

The CDR3 here is CASSQSGGAETQYF. CDR3 DNA: TGTGCCAGCAGCCAAAGCGGGGGGGCGGAGACCCAGTACTTC. V and J are TRBV7-3 and TRBJ2-5, with 10 nucleotides matching TRBD2. V trimming: 5 bases; J trimming: 5 bases; junction bases outside the gene matches: 5. CDR3 length: 14 residues. Germline V gene lookup returns CDR1 SGHTA and CDR2 FQGTGA.

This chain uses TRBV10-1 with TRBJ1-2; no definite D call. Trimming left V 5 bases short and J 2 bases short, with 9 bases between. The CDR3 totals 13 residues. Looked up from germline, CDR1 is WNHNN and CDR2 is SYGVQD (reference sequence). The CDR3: CASSPTGNYGYTF. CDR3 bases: TGCGCCAGCAGTCCGACGGGGAACTATGGCTACACCTTC.

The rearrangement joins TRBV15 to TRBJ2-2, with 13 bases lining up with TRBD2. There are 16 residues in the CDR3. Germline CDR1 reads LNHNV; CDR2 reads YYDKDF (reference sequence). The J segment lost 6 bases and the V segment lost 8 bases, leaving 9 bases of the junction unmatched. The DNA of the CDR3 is TGTGCCACCGGCACTAGCGGGGGGGCCCTAGCCGGGGAGCTGTTTTTT. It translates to CATGTSGGALAGELFF.

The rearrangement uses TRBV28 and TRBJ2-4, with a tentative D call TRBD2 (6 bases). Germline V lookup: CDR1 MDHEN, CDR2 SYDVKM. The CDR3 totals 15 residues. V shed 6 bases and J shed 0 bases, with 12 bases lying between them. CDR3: CASSLEGLAKNIQYF. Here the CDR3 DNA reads TGTGCCAGCAGCTTGGAGGGCTTAGCCAAAAACATTCAGTACTTC.

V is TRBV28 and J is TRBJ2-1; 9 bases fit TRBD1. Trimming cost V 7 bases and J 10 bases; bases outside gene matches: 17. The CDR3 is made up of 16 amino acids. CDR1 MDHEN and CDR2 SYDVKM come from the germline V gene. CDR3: CASNKVRNRGRREQFF. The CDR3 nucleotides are TGTGCCAGCAATAAGGTTCGGAACAGGGGGCGCCGAGAGCAGTTCTTC. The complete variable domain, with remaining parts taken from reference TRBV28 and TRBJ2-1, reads DVKVTQSSRYLVKRTGEKVFLECVQDMDHENMFWYRQDPGLGLRLIYFSYDVKMKEKGDIPEGYSVSREKKERFSLILESASTNQTSMYLCASNKVRNRGRREQFFGPGTRLTVL.

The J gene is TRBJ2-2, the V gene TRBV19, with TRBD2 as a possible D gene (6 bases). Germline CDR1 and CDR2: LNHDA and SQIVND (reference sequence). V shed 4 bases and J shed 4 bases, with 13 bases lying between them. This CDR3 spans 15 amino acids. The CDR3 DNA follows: TGTGCCAGTAGTAAGGGGCAGGGAGGCACCGGGGAGCTGTTTTTT. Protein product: CASSKGQGGTGELFF.

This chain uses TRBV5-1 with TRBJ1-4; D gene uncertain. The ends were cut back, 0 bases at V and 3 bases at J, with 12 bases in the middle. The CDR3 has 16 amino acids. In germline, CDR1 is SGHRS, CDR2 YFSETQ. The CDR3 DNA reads TGCGCCAGCAGCTTGGGGCCGGGGAAAGCTAATGAAAAACTGTTTTTT. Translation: CASSLGPGKANEKLFF.

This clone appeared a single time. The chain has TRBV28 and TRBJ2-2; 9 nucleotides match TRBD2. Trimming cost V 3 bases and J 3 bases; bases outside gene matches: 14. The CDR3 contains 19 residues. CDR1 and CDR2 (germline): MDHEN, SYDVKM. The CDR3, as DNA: TGTGCCAGCAGTTTTCCCCCGCTATGCGGGAGGGCCGACACCGGGGAGCTGTTTTTT. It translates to CASSFPPLCGRADTGELFF.

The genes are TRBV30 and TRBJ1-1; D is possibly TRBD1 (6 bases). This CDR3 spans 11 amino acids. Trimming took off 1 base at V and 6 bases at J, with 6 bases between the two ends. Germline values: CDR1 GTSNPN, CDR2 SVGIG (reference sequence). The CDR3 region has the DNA TGTGCCTGGAGTGCAGGGGCTGAAGCTTTCTTT. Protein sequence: CAWSAGAEAFF.

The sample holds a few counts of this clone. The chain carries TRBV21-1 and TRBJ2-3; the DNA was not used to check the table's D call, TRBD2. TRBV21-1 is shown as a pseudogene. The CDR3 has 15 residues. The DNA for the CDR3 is TGTGCCAGCAACTGTCTAGCGGAACACACAGATACGCAGTATTTT. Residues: CASNCLAEHTDTQYF.

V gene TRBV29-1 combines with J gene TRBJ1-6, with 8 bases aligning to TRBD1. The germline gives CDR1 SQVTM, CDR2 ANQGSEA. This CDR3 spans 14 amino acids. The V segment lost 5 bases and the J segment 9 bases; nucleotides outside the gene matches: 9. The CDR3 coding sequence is TGCAGCGTTCGGAAGACAGGGGAGGGTTCACCCCTCCACTTT. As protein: CSVRKTGEGSPLHF.

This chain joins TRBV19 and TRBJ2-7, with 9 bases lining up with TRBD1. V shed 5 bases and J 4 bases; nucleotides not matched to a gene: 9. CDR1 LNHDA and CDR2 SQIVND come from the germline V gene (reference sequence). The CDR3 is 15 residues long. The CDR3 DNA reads TGTGCCAGTAGTCTCCGGACAGGGGAAAATTACGAGCAGTACTTC. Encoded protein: CASSLRTGENYEQYF.

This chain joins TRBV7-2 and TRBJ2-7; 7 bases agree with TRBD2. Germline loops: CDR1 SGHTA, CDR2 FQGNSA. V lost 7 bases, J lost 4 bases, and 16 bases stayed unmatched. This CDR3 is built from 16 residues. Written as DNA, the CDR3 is TGTGCCAGCACCCCCACCGGGAGCGGGGTACCGTACGAGCAGTACTTC. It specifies CASTPTGSGVPYEQYF.

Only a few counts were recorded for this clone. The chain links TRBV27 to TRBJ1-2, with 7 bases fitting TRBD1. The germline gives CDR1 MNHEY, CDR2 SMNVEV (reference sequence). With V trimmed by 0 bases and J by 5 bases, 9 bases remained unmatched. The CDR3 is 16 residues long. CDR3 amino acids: CASSLSSTGPKYGYTF. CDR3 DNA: TGTGCCAGCAGTTTATCTTCGACAGGGCCGAAATATGGCTACACCTTC.

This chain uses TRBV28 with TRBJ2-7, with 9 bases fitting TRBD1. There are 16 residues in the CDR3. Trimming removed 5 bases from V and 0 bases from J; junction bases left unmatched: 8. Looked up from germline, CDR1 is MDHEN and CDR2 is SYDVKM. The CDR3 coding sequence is TGTGCCAGCAGTCCCACAGGGGGCCTACCCTCCTACGAGCAGTACTTC. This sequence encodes CASSPTGGLPSYEQYF.

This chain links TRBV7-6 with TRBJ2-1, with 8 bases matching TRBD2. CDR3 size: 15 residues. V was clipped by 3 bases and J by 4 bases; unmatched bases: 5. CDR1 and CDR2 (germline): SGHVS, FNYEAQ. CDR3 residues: CASSFFSGAYNEQFF. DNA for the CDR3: TGTGCCAGCAGCTTTTTTAGCGGGGCTTACAATGAGCAGTTCTTC.

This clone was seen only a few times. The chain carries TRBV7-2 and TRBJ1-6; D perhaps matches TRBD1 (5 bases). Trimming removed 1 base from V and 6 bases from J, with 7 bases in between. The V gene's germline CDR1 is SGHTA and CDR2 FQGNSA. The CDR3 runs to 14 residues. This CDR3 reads CASSLGQFNSPLHF. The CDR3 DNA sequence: TGTGCCAGCAGCTTAGGACAGTTTAATTCACCCCTCCACTTT.